The 22 T cell receptor beta chains below all came from one sample that was sequenced in a study of blood T cell repertoires in COVID-19. The data were produced by immunoSEQ multiplex PCR, yet TCRdb's version contains in-frame clones alone and is incomplete. The sample lists 110,000 to 150,000 clones, around 73% occurring once. The sequenced sample consisted of PBMCs or T cells enriched from blood (not recorded which). The receptors stem from a woman aged 45-59 years who had recovered from COVID-19.

The chain employs TRBV4-2 and TRBJ2-5; possible D gene TRBD1, 6 bases. Looked up from germline, CDR1 is LGHNA and CDR2 is YNFKEQ. This CDR3 has 14 residues. V was pared by 0 bases and J by 6 bases, with 11 bases between. The CDR3 nucleotides read TGTGCCAGCAGCCAAGATTCGAGGGGGAAGACCCAGTACTTC. Protein sequence: CASSQDSRGKTQYF.

The J gene is TRBJ1-3, the V gene TRBV29-1, with a weak D call TRBD1 (5 bases). The CDR3 runs 13 residues. Trimming shortened V by 3 bases and J by 3 bases, and 9 bases separated the two germline ends. Germline-derived CDR1 and CDR2 are SQVTM and ANQGSEA. The DNA of the CDR3 is TGCAGCGTTGAGGAGGGGCTTGGAAACACCATATATTTT. Translating it yields CSVEEGLGNTIYF.

This chain connects TRBV6-6 to TRBJ2-5, with TRBD1 identical over 7 bases. V gave up 2 bases and J gave up 6 bases; unmatched junction bases: 12. The CDR3 consists of 16 residues. In germline, CDR1 is MNHNY, CDR2 SVGAGI (reference sequence). In DNA, the CDR3 is TGTGCCAGCAGTTACGGGGGCCACAGGGGCGCACAGACCCAGTACTTC. Amino acids: CASSYGGHRGAQTQYF.

This clone was counted only a few times. CDR3 amino acids: CASTLDRRYEQYF. The DNA of the CDR3 is TGTGCCAGCACCTTGGACAGGCGCTACGAGCAGTACTTC. The chain links TRBV2 to TRBJ2-7; TRBD1 aligns across 7 bases. The CDR3 has 13 amino acids. Germline CDR1 is SNHLY and CDR2 is FYNNEI. V was pared by 7 bases and J by 3 bases, with 6 bases of the junction left unmatched.

This clone turned up a few times. The V call is TRBV7-3, the J call TRBJ2-1; D not resolved. Looked up from germline, CDR1 is SGHTA and CDR2 is FQGTGA. Deletions cut 4 bases from V and 9 bases from J, with 10 bases between. The CDR3 consists of 12 residues. The CDR3 protein is CASSSSTGEQFF. DNA for the CDR3: TGTGCCAGCAGCTCCAGTACGGGTGAGCAGTTCTTC. Based on the CDR3 plus reference TRBV7-3 and TRBJ2-1, the full variable domain is GAGVSQTPSNKVTEKGKYVELRCDPISGHTALYWYRQSLGQGPEFLIYFQGTGAADDSGLPNDRFFAVRPEGSVSTLKIQRTERGDSAVYLCASSSSTGEQFFGPGTRLTVL.

The rearrangement joins TRBV10-3 to TRBJ2-7; 10 nucleotides line up with TRBD1. The CDR3 is 16 amino acids. Germline CDR1 ENHRY, CDR2 SYGVKD. The ends lost 5 bases at V and 0 bases at J; junction bases unmatched: 7. The CDR3 DNA is TGTGCCATCAGTCCCGGGACAGGGGACAGCTCCTACGAGCAGTACTTC. It specifies CAISPGTGDSSYEQYF.

This chain joins TRBV5-1 and TRBJ2-5; the match to TRBD2 covers 10 bases. Trimming took 0 bases from V and 1 from J; bases not matched to a gene: 6. The length of the CDR3 is 17 residues. In germline, CDR1 is SGHRS, CDR2 YFSETQ. Here the CDR3 reads CASSLALASGGQETQYF. The DNA of the CDR3 is TGCGCCAGCAGCTTGGCCCTAGCTAGCGGGGGCCAAGAGACCCAGTACTTC.

This clone turned up a few times. V is TRBV7-2 and J is TRBJ1-1, with 10 bases aligning to TRBD1. The CDR3 runs to 17 residues. The junction had 13 bases not matched to a gene; V was cut back by 5 bases and J by 4 bases. The germline V gene encodes CDR1 SGHTA and CDR2 FQGNSA. DNA of the CDR3: TGTGCCAGCAGCGCGACCCTGATCGGACAGGGGGGCACTGAAGCTTTCTTT. It is translated as CASSATLIGQGGTEAFF.

The chain combines TRBV10-3 with TRBJ2-1, with TRBD2 matching 9 bases. The CDR3 spans 17 residues. Germline CDR1 is ENHRY and CDR2 is SYGVKD. V lost 3 bases to trimming and J lost 3 bases; unmatched junction nucleotides: 9. The CDR3 protein is CAISDPASGANYNEQFF. Here the CDR3 DNA reads TGTGCCATCAGTGATCCCGCTAGCGGGGCTAACTACAATGAGCAGTTCTTC.

The V gene is TRBV19, the J gene TRBJ1-5; 9 bases line up with TRBD1. Germline values: CDR1 LNHDA, CDR2 SQIVND (reference sequence). With V trimmed by 7 bases and J by 6 bases, 10 bases remained unmatched. This CDR3 contains 15 residues. The CDR3 DNA reads as TGTGCCAGTAACCCAGGACAGGGGATGTTTCAGCCCCAGCATTTT. The encoded protein is CASNPGQGMFQPQHF.

This clone appeared a few times. V and J are TRBV9 and TRBJ1-1; D remains ambiguous. Trimming shortened V by 2 bases and J by 0 bases, and 11 bases separated the two germline ends. Looked up from germline, CDR1 is SGDLS and CDR2 is YYNGEE. CDR3 length: 15 amino acids. The CDR3 loop reads CASSVESDLNTEAFF. The CDR3 DNA sequence: TGTGCCAGCAGCGTTGAATCAGACTTGAACACTGAAGCTTTCTTT.

This clone was counted a single time. V gene TRBV6-5 combines with J gene TRBJ1-1; D may be TRBD1 (6 bases). Germline CDR1 reads MNHEY; CDR2 reads SVGAGI. V was trimmed by 3 bases and J by 6 bases, leaving 14 bases between them. The CDR3 consists of 14 residues. The CDR3 DNA reads TGTGCCAGCAGTTATTTGTCCAGGACAGCTGAAGCTTTCTTT. The encoded protein is CASSYLSRTAEAFF.

This chain joins TRBV7-2 and TRBJ2-2, with D unclear. The CDR3 contains 15 residues. V gave up 2 bases and J gave up 2 bases, with 9 bases separating them. Germline V gene data show CDR1 as SGHTA and CDR2 as FQGNSA. This CDR3 reads CASSLQAGNTGELFF. CDR3 coding DNA: TGTGCCAGCAGCTTACAGGCAGGAAACACCGGGGAGCTGTTTTTT.

This sequence joins TRBV3-1 (or the pseudogene TRBV3-2) and TRBJ1-1; unclear D gene. V shed 4 bases and J shed 7 bases, with 16 bases lying between them. Looked up from germline, CDR1 is LGHDT and CDR2 is YNNKEL (reference sequence). This CDR3 is 14 amino acids long. The CDR3 DNA sequence: TGTGCCAGCAGCCCAAACCCAGGTAGTGGTGAAGCTTTCTTT. As protein: CASSPNPGSGEAFF.

This clone was recorded only once. V gene TRBV30 combines with J gene TRBJ1-2; D not resolved. V gave up 2 bases and J gave up 8 bases, with 12 bases separating them. Germline CDR1 and CDR2: GTSNPN and SVGIG (reference sequence). The CDR3 is made up of 12 amino acids. The CDR3 nucleotides are TGTGCCTGGAGTCGGCAGGCGGGCGGCTACACCTTC. Its protein is CAWSRQAGGYTF.

The genes are TRBV19 and TRBJ1-4, with D unresolved. V lost 3 bases and J 2 bases, leaving 7 bases between the germline ends. The CDR3 has 14 residues. Germline-derived CDR1 and CDR2 are LNHDA and SQIVND (reference sequence). CDR3 sequence (DNA): TGTGCCAGTAGTATCGTCAGTACTAATGAAAAACTGTTTTTT. It specifies CASSIVSTNEKLFF.

The rearrangement links TRBV12-3 or TRBV12-4 to TRBJ2-7; possibly TRBD1 for D (5 bases). The V and J ends lost 5 bases and 1 base respectively, with 9 bases between them. The CDR3 has 13 residues. In nucleotides, the CDR3 is TGTGCCAGCAGTCGCGACAGTTCCTACGAGCAGTACTTC. This codes for CASSRDSSYEQYF.

This sequence joins TRBV10-3 and TRBJ1-1; 8 nucleotides line up with TRBD1. The trim removed 6 bases at V and 0 bases at J, leaving 3 bases unmatched. Germline lookup yields CDR1 ENHRY and CDR2 SYGVKD. This CDR3 contains 14 residues. CDR3 in amino acids: CAIRGQGLNTEAFF. The DNA for the CDR3 is TGTGCCATCAGAGGACAGGGACTGAACACTGAAGCTTTCTTT.

J is TRBJ1-4 and V is TRBV5-1; D is uncertain. Between the trimmed V and J ends, which lost 0 bases and 4 bases, there was a span of 10 bases. This CDR3 region has 15 residues. Germline V lookup: CDR1 SGHRS, CDR2 YFSETQ. Here the CDR3 DNA reads TGCGCCAGCAGCTTGGACCCGGCGGTTAATGAAAAACTGTTTTTT. Its translation: CASSLDPAVNEKLFF. Variable domain in full (rest from reference TRBV5-1 and TRBJ1-4): KAGVTQTPRYLIKTRGQQVTLSCSPISGHRSVSWYQQTPGQGLQFLFEYFSETQRNKGNFPGRFSGRQFSNSRSEMNVSTLELGDSALYLCASSLDPAVNEKLFFGSGTQLSVL.

This chain links TRBV7-3 with TRBJ2-1; no definite D call. The CDR3 has 12 amino acids. V was cut by 1 base and J by 9 bases, with 7 bases left in between. Germline CDR1 reads SGHTA; CDR2 reads FQGTGA. DNA of the CDR3: TGTGCCAGCAGCTTAATAGTTGGTGAGCAGTTCTTC. Amino acids: CASSLIVGEQFF. Full variable domain (remainder filled in from reference TRBV7-3 and TRBJ2-1): GAGVSQTPSNKVTEKGKYVELRCDPISGHTALYWYRQSLGQGPEFLIYFQGTGAADDSGLPNDRFFAVRPEGSVSTLKIQRTERGDSAVYLCASSLIVGEQFFGPGTRLTVL.

V gene TRBV27 combines with J gene TRBJ2-5, with TRBD1 matching over 7 bases. The CDR3 runs 18 residues. J was trimmed by 5 bases and V by 0 bases; bases with no gene match: 15. Germline CDR1 and CDR2: MNHEY and SMNVEV (reference sequence). CDR3 amino acids: CASSLSLRQGQGWETQYF. The CDR3, as DNA: TGTGCCAGCAGTTTATCTTTACGACAGGGCCAAGGGTGGGAGACCCAGTACTTC.

The chain combines TRBV5-1 with TRBJ1-3; possible D gene TRBD1, 6 bases. The CDR3 has 13 amino acids. Germline-derived CDR1 and CDR2 are SGHRS and YFSETQ. V lost 5 bases and J 8 bases, leaving 14 bases between the germline ends. The CDR3 bases are TGCGCCAGCAGTATGGACAGTTGGGACACCATATATTTT. The encoded protein is CASSMDSWDTIYF.